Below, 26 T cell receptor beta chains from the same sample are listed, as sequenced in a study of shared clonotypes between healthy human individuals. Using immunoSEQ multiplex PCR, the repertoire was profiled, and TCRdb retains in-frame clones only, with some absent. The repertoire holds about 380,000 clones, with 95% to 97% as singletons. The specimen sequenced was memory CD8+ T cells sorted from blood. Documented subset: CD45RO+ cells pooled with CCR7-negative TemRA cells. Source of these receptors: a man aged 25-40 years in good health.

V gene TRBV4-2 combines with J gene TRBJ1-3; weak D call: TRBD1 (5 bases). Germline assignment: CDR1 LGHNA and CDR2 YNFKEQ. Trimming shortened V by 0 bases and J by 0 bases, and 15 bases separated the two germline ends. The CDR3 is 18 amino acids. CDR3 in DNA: TGTGCCAGCAGCCAAGATAGCCAGGGCCGCCTCTCTGGAAACACCATATATTTT. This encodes CASSQDSQGRLSGNTIYF.

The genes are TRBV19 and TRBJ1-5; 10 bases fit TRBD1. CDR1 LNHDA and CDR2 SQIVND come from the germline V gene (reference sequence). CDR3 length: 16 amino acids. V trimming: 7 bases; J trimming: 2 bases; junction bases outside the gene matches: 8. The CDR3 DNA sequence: TGTGCCAGTACCCTGACAGGGGGCGGCGGCAATCAGCCCCAGCATTTT. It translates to CASTLTGGGGNQPQHF.

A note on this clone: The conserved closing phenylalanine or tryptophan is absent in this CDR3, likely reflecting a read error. The CDR3 loop is CASSLFSGNTEAFL. The CDR3 coding sequence is TGTGCCAGCAGCTTGTTCTCCGGGAACACTGAAGCTTTCCTT. V is TRBV5-6 and J is TRBJ1-1; D is undetermined. V lost 1 base and J lost 1, with 8 bases in between. CDR1 is SGHDT and CDR2 is YYEEEE in the germline V gene. This CDR3 comprises 14 residues.

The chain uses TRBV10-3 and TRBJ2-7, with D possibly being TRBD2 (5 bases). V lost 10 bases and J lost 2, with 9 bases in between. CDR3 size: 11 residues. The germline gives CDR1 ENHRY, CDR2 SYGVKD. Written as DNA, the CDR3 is TGTGCCACCGCCGGGACCTACGAGCAGTACTTC. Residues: CATAGTYEQYF.

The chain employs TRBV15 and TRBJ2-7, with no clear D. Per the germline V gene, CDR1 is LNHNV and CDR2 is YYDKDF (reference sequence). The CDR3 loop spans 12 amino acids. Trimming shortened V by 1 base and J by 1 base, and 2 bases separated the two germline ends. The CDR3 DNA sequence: TGTGCCACCAGCAGAGCGTCCTACGAGCAGTACTTC. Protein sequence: CATSRASYEQYF.

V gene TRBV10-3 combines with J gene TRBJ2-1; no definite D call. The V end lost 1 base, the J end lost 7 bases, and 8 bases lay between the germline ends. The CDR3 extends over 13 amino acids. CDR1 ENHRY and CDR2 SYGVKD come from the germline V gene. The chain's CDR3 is CAISELRLNEQFF. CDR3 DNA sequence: TGTGCCATCAGTGAGTTGAGGTTAAATGAGCAGTTCTTC.

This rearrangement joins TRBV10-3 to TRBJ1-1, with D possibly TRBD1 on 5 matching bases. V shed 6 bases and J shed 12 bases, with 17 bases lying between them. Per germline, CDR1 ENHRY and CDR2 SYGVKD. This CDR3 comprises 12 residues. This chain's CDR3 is CAISAGRGGSFF. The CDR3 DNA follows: TGTGCCATCAGCGCGGGGCGTGGAGGCTCTTTCTTT.

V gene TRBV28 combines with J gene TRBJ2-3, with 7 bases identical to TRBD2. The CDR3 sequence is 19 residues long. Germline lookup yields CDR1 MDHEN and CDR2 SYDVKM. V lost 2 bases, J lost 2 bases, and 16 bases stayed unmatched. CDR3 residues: CASSLPVPSAGYNTDTQYF. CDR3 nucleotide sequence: TGTGCCAGCAGTTTACCAGTCCCCTCAGCGGGATATAACACAGATACGCAGTATTTT.

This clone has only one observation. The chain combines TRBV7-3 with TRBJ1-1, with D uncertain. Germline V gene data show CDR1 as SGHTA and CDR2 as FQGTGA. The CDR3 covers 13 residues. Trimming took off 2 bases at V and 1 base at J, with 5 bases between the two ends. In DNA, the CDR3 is TGTGCCAGCAGCTTACTGACGAACACTGAAGCTTTCTTT. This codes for CASSLLTNTEAFF.

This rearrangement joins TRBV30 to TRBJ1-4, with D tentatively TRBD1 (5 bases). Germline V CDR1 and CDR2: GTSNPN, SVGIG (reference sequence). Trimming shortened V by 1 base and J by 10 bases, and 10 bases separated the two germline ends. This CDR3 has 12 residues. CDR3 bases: TGTGCCTGGAGTGAGAGGGGTGGAAAACTGTTTTTT. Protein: CAWSERGGKLFF.

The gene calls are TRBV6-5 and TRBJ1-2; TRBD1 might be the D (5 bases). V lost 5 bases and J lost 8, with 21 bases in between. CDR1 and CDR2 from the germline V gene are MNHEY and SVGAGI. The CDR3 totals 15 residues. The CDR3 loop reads CASSLNAGGLRGYTF. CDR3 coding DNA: TGTGCCAGCAGTCTAAACGCGGGGGGGTTGCGCGGCTACACCTTC.

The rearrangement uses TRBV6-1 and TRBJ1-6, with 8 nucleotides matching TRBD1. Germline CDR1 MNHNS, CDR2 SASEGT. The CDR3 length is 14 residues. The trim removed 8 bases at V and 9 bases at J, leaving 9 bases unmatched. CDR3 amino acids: CASYSRGLGSPLHF. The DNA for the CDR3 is TGTGCCAGCTACTCCAGGGGGCTAGGTTCACCCCTCCACTTT.

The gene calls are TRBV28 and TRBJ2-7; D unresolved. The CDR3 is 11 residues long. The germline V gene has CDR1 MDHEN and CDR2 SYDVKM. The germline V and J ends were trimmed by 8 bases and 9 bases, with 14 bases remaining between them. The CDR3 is CASGLNRGQYF. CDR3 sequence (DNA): TGTGCCAGCGGGCTAAATCGAGGGCAGTACTTC.

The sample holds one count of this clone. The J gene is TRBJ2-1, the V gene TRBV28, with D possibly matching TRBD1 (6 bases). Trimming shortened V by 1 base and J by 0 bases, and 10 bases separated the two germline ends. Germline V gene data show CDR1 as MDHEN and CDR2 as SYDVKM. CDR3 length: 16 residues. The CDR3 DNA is TGTGCCAGCAGTTTATTGGGGGCACGCTCCTACAATGAGCAGTTCTTC. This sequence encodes CASSLLGARSYNEQFF. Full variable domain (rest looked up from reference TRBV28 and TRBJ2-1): DVKVTQSSRYLVKRTGEKVFLECVQDMDHENMFWYRQDPGLGLRLIYFSYDVKMKEKGDIPEGYSVSREKKERFSLILESASTNQTSMYLCASSLLGARSYNEQFFGPGTRLTVL.

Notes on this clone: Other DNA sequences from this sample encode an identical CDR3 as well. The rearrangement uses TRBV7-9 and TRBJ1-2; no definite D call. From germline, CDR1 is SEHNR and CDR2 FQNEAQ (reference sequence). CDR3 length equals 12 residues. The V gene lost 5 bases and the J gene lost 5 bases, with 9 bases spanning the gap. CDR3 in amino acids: CASSPGVYGYTF. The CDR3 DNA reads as TGTGCCAGCAGCCCAGGCGTTTATGGCTACACCTTC.

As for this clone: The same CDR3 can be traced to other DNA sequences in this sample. Written as DNA, the CDR3 is TGTGCCAGCAGCTTGACTAGCGGCACAGATACGCAGTATTTT. Amino acids: CASSLTSGTDTQYF. This chain connects TRBV7-2 to TRBJ2-3, with 8 bases matching TRBD2. This CDR3 has 14 residues. Germline assignment: CDR1 SGHTA and CDR2 FQGNSA. Losses at the gene ends were 3 bases for V and 1 base for J; bases not matched to a gene: 0. The variable domain in full, completed from reference TRBV7-2 and TRBJ2-3, reads GAGVSQSPSNKVTEKGKDVELRCDPISGHTALYWYRQSLGQGLEFLIYFQGNSAPDKSGLPSDRFSAERTGGSVSTLTIQRTQQEDSAVYLCASSLTSGTDTQYFGPGTRLTVL.

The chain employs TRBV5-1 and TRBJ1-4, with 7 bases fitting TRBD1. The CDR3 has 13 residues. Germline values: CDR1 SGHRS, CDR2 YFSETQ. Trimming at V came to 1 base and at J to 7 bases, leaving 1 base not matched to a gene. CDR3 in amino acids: CASSLNRGEKLFF. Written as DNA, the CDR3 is TGCGCCAGCAGCTTGAACAGGGGTGAAAAACTGTTTTTT.

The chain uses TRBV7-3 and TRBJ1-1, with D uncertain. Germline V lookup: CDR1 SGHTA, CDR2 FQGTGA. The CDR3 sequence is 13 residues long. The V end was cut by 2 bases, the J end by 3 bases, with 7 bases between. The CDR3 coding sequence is TGTGCCAGCAGCTTAGCGGGGTACACTGAAGCTTTCTTT. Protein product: CASSLAGYTEAFF.

CDR3 coding DNA: TGTGCCAGCAGCCTCGCGGGACTAGCGGGGTCTCAGTTCTTC. It codes for CASSLAGLAGSQFF. This rearrangement joins TRBV9 to TRBJ2-1, with 13 bases identical to TRBD2. Germline V gene sequence: CDR1 SGDLS, CDR2 YYNGEE. The CDR3 has 14 residues. V shed 4 bases, J shed 13 bases, and the junction held 8 bases outside the gene matches.

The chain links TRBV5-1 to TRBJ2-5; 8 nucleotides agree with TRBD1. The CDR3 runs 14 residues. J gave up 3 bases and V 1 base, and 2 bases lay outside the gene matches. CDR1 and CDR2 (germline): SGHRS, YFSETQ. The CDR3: CASSLSGGKETQYF. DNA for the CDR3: TGCGCCAGCAGCTTGTCAGGGGGCAAAGAGACCCAGTACTTC.

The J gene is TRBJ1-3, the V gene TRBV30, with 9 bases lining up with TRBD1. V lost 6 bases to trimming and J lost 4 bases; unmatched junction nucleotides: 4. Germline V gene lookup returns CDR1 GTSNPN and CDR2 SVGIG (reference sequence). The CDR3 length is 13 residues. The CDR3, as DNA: TGTGCCTGTGACAGGGGGGCCGGAAACACCATATATTTT. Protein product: CACDRGAGNTIYF.

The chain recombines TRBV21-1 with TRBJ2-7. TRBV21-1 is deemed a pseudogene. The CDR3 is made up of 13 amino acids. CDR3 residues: CASTPASTYEQYF. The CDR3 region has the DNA TGTGCCAGCACCCCGGCCAGCACCTACGAGCAGTACTTC.

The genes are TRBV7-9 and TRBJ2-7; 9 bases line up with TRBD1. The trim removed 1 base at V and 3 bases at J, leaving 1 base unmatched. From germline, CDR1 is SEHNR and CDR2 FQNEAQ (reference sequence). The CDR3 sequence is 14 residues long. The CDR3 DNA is TGTGCCAGCAGCTTAGGGGGACAGGGCTACGAGCAGTACTTC. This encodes CASSLGGQGYEQYF.

For the CDR3, the DNA is TGCGCCAGCAGCCAAGAGCGGGACACAAAGCGGGAGACCCAGTACTTC. It encodes CASSQERDTKRETQYF. The chain joins TRBV4-1 to TRBJ2-5, with D perhaps matching TRBD1 or TRBD2 (6 bases each). The length of the CDR3 is 16 residues. CDR1 is MGHRA, CDR2 YSYEKL, per germline. V lost 0 bases, J lost 5 bases, and 16 bases lay in between.

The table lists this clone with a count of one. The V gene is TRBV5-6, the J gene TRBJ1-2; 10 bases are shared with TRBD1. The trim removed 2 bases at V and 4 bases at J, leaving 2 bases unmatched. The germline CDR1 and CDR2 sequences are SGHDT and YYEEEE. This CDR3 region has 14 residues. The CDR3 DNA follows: TGTGCCAGCAGCTTTCGGGACAGGGGCTATGGCTACACCTTC. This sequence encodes CASSFRDRGYGYTF. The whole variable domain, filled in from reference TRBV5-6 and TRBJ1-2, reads DAGVTQSPTHLIKTRGQQVTLRCSPKSGHDTVSWYQQALGQGPQFIFQYYEEEERQRGNFPDRFSGHQFPNYSSELNVNALLLGDSALYLCASSFRDRGYGYTFGSGTRLTVV.

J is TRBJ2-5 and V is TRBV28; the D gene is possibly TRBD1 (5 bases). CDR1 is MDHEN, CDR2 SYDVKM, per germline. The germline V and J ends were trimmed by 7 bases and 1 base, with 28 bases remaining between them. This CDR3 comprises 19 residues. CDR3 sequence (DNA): TGTGCCAGCACCCAAGCTGGCTGGACGACAGACGAATTCCAAGAGACCCAGTACTTC. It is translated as CASTQAGWTTDEFQETQYF. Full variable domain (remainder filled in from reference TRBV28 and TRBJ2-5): DVKVTQSSRYLVKRTGEKVFLECVQDMDHENMFWYRQDPGLGLRLIYFSYDVKMKEKGDIPEGYSVSREKKERFSLILESASTNQTSMYLCASTQAGWTTDEFQETQYFGPGTRLLVL.